This entry concerns a single T cell receptor beta chain. This record comes from a study of OX40 agonist ivuxolimab in advanced cancers. Assay used: immunoSEQ multiplex PCR; TCRdb lists only in-frame clones, some missing. The data hold roughly 70,000 clones, with 85% observed a single time. Deletions cut 2 bases from V and 4 bases from J, with 15 bases between. Germline V lookup: CDR1 KGHSH, CDR2 LQKENI. The CDR3 is 17 amino acids. The rearrangement joins TRBV18 to TRBJ2-6, with D possibly TRBD1 on 5 matching bases. This TCR came from an adult with an advanced solid tumor such as melanoma, head and neck, liver or kidney cancer. The sequencing used CD4+ or CD8+ T cells sorted from blood, collected in a trial of the OX40 agonist ivuxolimab. CDR3 nucleotides: TGTGCCAGCTCACCAACGAGGACACTAAGCGGGGCCAACGTCCTGACTTTC. Amino acid sequence: CASSPTRTLSGANVLTF.